What follows are 17 T cell receptor beta chains derived from one specimen sequenced in a study of T cells in Graves' hyperthyroidism and ophthalmopathy (dated by TCRdb to the late 2010s). Libraries were built with multiplex PCR. The listed sequencing device is Illumina HiSeq 2000. The TCR beta CDR3 regions were amplified from the RNA transcripts. The first round of RT-PCR for the TCR CDR3 was performed with the HTBI primer set and the Qiagen OneStep RT-PCR kit. Using fastp at Q25 and MiXCR, TCRdb reprocessed the public reads and kept productive beta chains. CDR3 protein sequences are deduplicated, and each keeps its most common genes and DNA. This sample holds approximately 620,000 distinct CDR3 sequences; more than 11% were observed only once. Under 7% of the sample is in the top ten clones. Sequenced material: blood. The receptors shown here come from a young woman with Graves' hyperthyroidism that later progressed to Graves' ophthalmopathy.

V is TRBV11-1 and J is TRBJ2-2; TRBD2 is a possible D gene (5 bases). The CDR3 loop spans 14 amino acids. Per germline, CDR1 SGHAT and CDR2 FQDESV (reference sequence). V lost 2 bases and J 5 bases, leaving 9 bases between the germline ends. The CDR3 nucleotides are TGTGCCAGCAGCTTAAACCAGCGGACCGGGGAGCTGTTTTTT. Translated, it gives CASSLNQRTGELFF.

This clonotype was detected a few times. A much larger clonotype is one base distant, so this may be a read error. CDR3 amino acids: CASSLERPYEQYF. CDR3 nucleotides: TGTGCCAGCAGCTTAGAAAGGCCCTACGAGCAGTACTTC. The rearrangement joins TRBV11-2 to TRBJ2-7; D gene unclear. Germline CDR1 reads SGHAT; CDR2 reads FQNNGV. The CDR3 has 13 residues. V lost 0 bases, J lost 2 bases, and 5 bases lay in between.

The table lists this clonotype with a few counts. J is TRBJ1-2 and V is TRBV6-2 or TRBV6-3; 8 bases agree with TRBD1. The V gene's germline CDR1 is MNHEY and CDR2 SVGEGT. V was clipped by 11 bases and J by 4 bases; unmatched bases: 3. The length of the CDR3 is 11 residues. Written as DNA, the CDR3 is TGTGCCGCCGGGACAGGCTATGGCTACACCTTC. This translates into CAAGTGYGYTF.

This clonotype appeared many times. This chain connects TRBV7-6 to TRBJ2-1; 8 positions agree with TRBD2. CDR3 length: 19 residues. V was clipped by 2 bases and J by 3 bases; unmatched bases: 15. Germline V lookup: CDR1 SGHVS, CDR2 FNYEAQ. This CDR3 is CASSLNRVGAGDSYNEQFF. DNA of the CDR3: TGTGCCAGCAGCTTAAACAGGGTAGGAGCGGGAGACAGCTACAATGAGCAGTTCTTC.

This clonotype was detected many times. The chain combines TRBV29-1 with TRBJ1-1, with D maybe TRBD1 (5 bases). Trimming removed 5 bases from V and 0 bases from J, with 10 bases in between. The CDR3 length is 13 residues. Germline V CDR1 and CDR2: SQVTM, ANQGSEA. CDR3: CSVQGIMNTEAFF. The CDR3 bases are TGCAGCGTTCAGGGTATTATGAACACTGAAGCTTTCTTT.

This clonotype was counted ten times or more. This rearrangement joins TRBV7-2 to TRBJ1-2, with D maybe TRBD1 (6 bases). The germline V and J ends were trimmed by 1 base and 2 bases, with 11 bases remaining between them. CDR3 length: 15 residues. Germline V gene lookup returns CDR1 SGHTA and CDR2 FQGNSA. The CDR3 here is CASSLVAGENYGYTF. The CDR3 DNA is TGTGCCAGCAGCTTAGTGGCAGGGGAGAACTATGGCTACACCTTC.

The sample holds many counts of this clonotype. J is TRBJ1-1 and V is TRBV29-1, with unresolved D. Trimming cost V 3 bases and J 6 bases, with 14 bases left between them. CDR1 is SQVTM and CDR2 is ANQGSEA in the germline V gene. The CDR3 has 13 amino acids. The CDR3 sequence: CSVDTGERAEAFF. CDR3 DNA: TGCAGCGTTGACACTGGGGAGAGGGCTGAAGCTTTCTTT.

This clonotype was seen repeatedly, ten times or more. This chain's CDR3 is CASSSLSGANVLTF. The CDR3 DNA follows: TGTGCCAGCAGCTCCCTCTCTGGGGCCAACGTCCTGACTTTC. The rearrangement links TRBV11-2 to TRBJ2-6; no firm D call. The CDR3 totals 14 residues. CDR1 SGHAT and CDR2 FQNNGV come from the germline V gene. With 4 bases removed from V and 0 bases from J, the gap between germline ends came to 4 bases.

This clonotype was found many times. The V and J genes are TRBV27 and TRBJ2-3; D unclear. With 3 bases removed from V and 0 bases from J, the gap between germline ends came to 7 bases. CDR3 length equals 14 residues. Looked up from germline, CDR1 is MNHEY and CDR2 is SMNVEV (reference sequence). CDR3 in DNA: TGTGCCAGCAGTTTGCCGGAAAGCACAGATACGCAGTATTTT. It codes for CASSLPESTDTQYF.

The chain links TRBV29-1 to TRBJ2-5; 12 bases align to TRBD2. J was trimmed by 3 bases and V by 7 bases; bases with no gene match: 6. Germline V gene data show CDR1 as SQVTM and CDR2 as ANQGSEA. This CDR3 comprises 14 residues. CDR3 coding DNA: TGCAGCGCCTCACTAGCGGGAGGTAAAGAGACCCAGTACTTC. This codes for CSASLAGGKETQYF.

The table lists this clonotype with many counts. V usage is TRBV12-3 or TRBV12-4 and J usage is TRBJ1-2; 8 bases line up with TRBD1. V trimming: 5 bases; J trimming: 7 bases; junction bases outside the gene matches: 9. The CDR3 loop spans 14 amino acids. The CDR3 reads CASSVQQGVGGYTF. CDR3 DNA: TGTGCCAGCAGTGTCCAACAGGGGGTGGGTGGCTACACCTTC.

This clonotype was counted many times. V and J are TRBV20-1 and TRBJ2-3; 15 positions match TRBD2. This CDR3 has 17 residues. Per the germline V gene, CDR1 is DFQATT and CDR2 is SNEGSKA (reference sequence). V shed 1 base and J 2 bases; nucleotides not matched to a gene: 4. The CDR3 is CSARVGLAGGNTDTQYF. In nucleotides, the CDR3 is TGCAGTGCTAGAGTCGGACTAGCGGGAGGGAACACAGATACGCAGTATTTT.

This clonotype has at least ten counts. This chain connects TRBV20-1 to TRBJ2-1; D gene unclear. Germline CDR1 DFQATT, CDR2 SNEGSKA (reference sequence). This CDR3 has 14 amino acids. The V gene lost 7 bases and the J gene lost 0 bases, with 13 bases spanning the gap. CDR3 protein: CSGEDLSSYNEQFF. Here the CDR3 DNA reads TGCAGTGGCGAGGACCTGAGCTCCTACAATGAGCAGTTCTTC.

This clonotype showed up many times. The chain links TRBV5-1 to TRBJ2-7; TRBD1 is a possible D gene (7 bases). This CDR3 has 15 residues. Germline V gene lookup returns CDR1 SGHRS and CDR2 YFSETQ. With 4 bases removed from V and 2 bases from J, the gap between germline ends came to 16 bases. The CDR3 here is CASSEARGVTYEQYF. For the CDR3, the DNA is TGCGCCAGCAGCGAAGCCAGGGGGGTAACCTACGAGCAGTACTTC.

This clonotype showed up many times. The chain carries TRBV6-2 or TRBV6-3 and TRBJ1-1, with D maybe TRBD1 (5 bases). This CDR3 region has 14 residues. Deletions cut 5 bases from V and 5 bases from J, with 15 bases between. Germline CDR1 MNHEY, CDR2 SVGEGT. CDR3 nucleotide sequence: TGTGCCAGCAGTACGGTGGGGGGGAGAACTGAAGCTTTCTTT. The encoded protein is CASSTVGGRTEAFF.

This clonotype was detected many times. The V call is TRBV28, the J call TRBJ1-6; no definite D call. V shed 6 bases and J shed 3 bases, with 6 bases lying between them. The CDR3 is made up of 13 amino acids. CDR1 is MDHEN and CDR2 is SYDVKM in the germline V gene. The CDR3 DNA reads as TGTGCCAGCAGGCCAATCTATAATTCACCCCTCCACTTT. This sequence encodes CASRPIYNSPLHF.

This rearrangement joins TRBV13 to TRBJ2-6, with TRBD2 identical over 7 bases. In germline, CDR1 is PRHDT, CDR2 FYEKMQ (reference sequence). The V gene end was trimmed by 3 bases and the J gene end by 2 bases; junction bases not matched to a gene: 4. This CDR3 is 16 amino acids long. DNA of the CDR3: TGTGCCAGCAGCTTCGGGAGGCAGGCTGGGGCCAACGTCCTGACTTTC. It specifies CASSFGRQAGANVLTF.